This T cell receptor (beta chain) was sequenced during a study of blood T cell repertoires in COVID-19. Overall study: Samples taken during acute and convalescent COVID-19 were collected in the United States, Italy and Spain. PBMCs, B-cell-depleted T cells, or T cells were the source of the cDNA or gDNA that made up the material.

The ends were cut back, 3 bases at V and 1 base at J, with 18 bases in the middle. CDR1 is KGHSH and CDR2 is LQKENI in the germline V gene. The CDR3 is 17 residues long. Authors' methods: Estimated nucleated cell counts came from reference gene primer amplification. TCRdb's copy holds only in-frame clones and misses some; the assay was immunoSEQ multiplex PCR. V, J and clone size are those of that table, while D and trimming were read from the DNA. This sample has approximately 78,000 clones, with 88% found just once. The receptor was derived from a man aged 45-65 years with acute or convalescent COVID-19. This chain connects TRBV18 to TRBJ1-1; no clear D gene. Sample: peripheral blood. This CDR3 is CASSPGIRWTSNTEAFF. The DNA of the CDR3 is TGTGCCAGCTCACCCGGGATTAGGTGGACCTCGAACACTGAAGCTTTCTTT.